The 9 T cell receptor beta chains below all came from one sample that was sequenced in a study of T-cell reconstitution after alpha-beta-depleted transplantation in children. As it was prepared, the TCRbeta library received unique molecular identifiers. TCRdb used MiXCR to reprocess the PCR reads, holding one entry per CDR3 protein. Of about 500,000 distinct CDR3 sequences listed, about 30% are singletons. This material consisted of PBMCs from the stem cell graft donor, taken from the stem cell graft. All receptors derive from a human donor who donated a stem cell graft to a child with aplastic anemia.

This clonotype turned up a few times. The chain joins TRBV7-2 to TRBJ2-5; possibly TRBD2 for D (6 bases). The CDR3 totals 16 residues. Per germline, CDR1 SGHTA and CDR2 FQGNSA. With 2 bases removed from V and 2 bases from J, the gap between germline ends came to 15 bases. The CDR3 loop is CASSLNPGLLQETQYF. Written as DNA, the CDR3 is TGTGCCAGCAGCTTAAACCCGGGACTCTTACAAGAGACCCAGTACTTC.

This clonotype was detected a few times. This rearrangement joins TRBV9 to TRBJ2-7; tentatively, D is TRBD2 (8 bases). This CDR3 comprises 16 residues. Trimming took off 2 bases at V and 2 bases at J, with 17 bases between the two ends. Germline CDR1 is SGDLS and CDR2 is YYNGEE. Here the CDR3 DNA reads TGTGCCAGCAGCGTTTCTCTTAGCGGGACAGCCTACGAGCAGTACTTC. The encoded protein is CASSVSLSGTAYEQYF.

On this clonotype: This likely comes from a read error, as the CDR3 has no conserved phenylalanine or tryptophan at its end. The gene calls are TRBV5-1 and TRBJ1-2; D is possibly TRBD1 (5 bases). Germline assignment: CDR1 SGHRS and CDR2 YFSETQ. The ends were cut back, 3 bases at V and 2 bases at J, with 11 bases in the middle. This CDR3 region has 14 residues. The CDR3 region has the DNA TGCGCCAGCAGCTATGACAGAGTCAACTATGGCTACACCTCC. Its translation is CASSYDRVNYGYTS.

This sequence joins TRBV12-5 and TRBJ2-3; 12 bases line up with TRBD2. CDR3 length equals 16 residues. V shed 3 bases and J 3 bases; nucleotides not matched to a gene: 4. CDR1 is LGHNT, CDR2 FRNRAP, per germline. CDR3 loop: CASGFPTSGRTDTQYF. As DNA, the CDR3 is TGTGCTAGTGGTTTCCCAACTAGCGGGAGGACAGATACGCAGTATTTT. The full variable domain, rest sourced from reference TRBV12-5 and TRBJ2-3, is DARVTQTPRHKVTEMGQEVTMRCQPILGHNTVFWYRQTMMQGLELLAYFRNRAPLDDSGMPKDRFSAEMPDATLATLKIQPSEPRDSAVYFCASGFPTSGRTDTQYFGPGTRLTVL.

Only a few counts were recorded for this clonotype. This chain joins TRBV18 and TRBJ2-1; 15 bases are shared with TRBD2. Germline trimming cut 6 bases from V and 1 base from J; bases unmatched to any gene: 4. Per the germline V gene, CDR1 is KGHSH and CDR2 is LQKENI. The length of the CDR3 is 17 residues. The CDR3 sequence: CASSPGTSGRSYNEQFF. Written as DNA, the CDR3 is TGTGCCAGCTCCCCCGGGACTAGCGGGAGGTCCTACAATGAGCAGTTCTTC.

This chain uses TRBV5-1 with TRBJ1-1; TRBD1 agrees at 7 bases. The CDR3 is 16 residues long. CDR1 is SGHRS, CDR2 YFSETQ, per germline. J lost 0 bases, V lost 5 bases, and 10 bases had no gene match. The DNA for the CDR3 is TGCGCCAGCAGGCGGACAGGTGGGAGTATGAACACTGAAGCTTTCTTT. Its protein is CASRRTGGSMNTEAFF.

The chain combines TRBV7-2 with TRBJ1-2; 7 positions match TRBD1. V was clipped by 7 bases and J by 7 bases; unmatched bases: 6. The CDR3 length is 12 residues. Germline values: CDR1 SGHTA, CDR2 FQGNSA. CDR3 DNA: TGTGCCAGCAATTTACAGGGGCTTGGCTACACCTTC. This codes for CASNLQGLGYTF.

The chain links TRBV28 to TRBJ2-2; no clear D. The germline V and J ends were trimmed by 9 bases and 1 base, with 6 bases remaining between them. The CDR3 is 12 amino acids. CDR1 is MDHEN, CDR2 SYDVKM, per germline. The CDR3: CASARNTGELFF. The CDR3 DNA reads as TGTGCCAGTGCCCGGAACACCGGGGAGCTGTTTTTT.

This chain uses TRBV5-1 with TRBJ1-1; 7 bases align to TRBD1. The V and J ends lost 0 bases and 4 bases, in that order; junction bases with no gene match: 9. Per germline, CDR1 SGHRS and CDR2 YFSETQ. The CDR3 runs 16 residues. The CDR3 sequence: CASSLDRGNVGTEAFF. The CDR3 DNA sequence: TGCGCCAGCAGCTTGGACAGGGGAAACGTTGGCACTGAAGCTTTCTTT.